This T cell receptor beta chain comes out of a study of cytomegalovirus exposure and HLA in healthy donors. Turning to the study itself: Among the approximately 410 genotyped donors, 81% were placed in the Caucasian-associated ancestry cluster.

Note on this clone: Its antigen is unidentified. Other DNA sequences from this sample encode an identical CDR3 as well.

V was shortened by 6 bases and J by 3 bases, with 6 bases between the two germline ends. This CDR3 comprises 11 residues. In germline, CDR1 is SGHAT, CDR2 FQNNGV. Overall study findings and caveats: Indistinguishable V segments such as TRBV6-2 and TRBV6-3 were excluded.

PCR used 60 Vbeta primers and 13 Jbeta primers. Method: immunoSEQ multiplex PCR; TCRdb's copy keeps in-frame clones and lacks some. The sample carries some 200,000 clones, 78% recorded once. The receptor comes from a female donor in good health and CMV-seronegative. Input material: PBMCs. V usage is TRBV11-2 and J usage is TRBJ2-7; D uncertain. The CDR3 spells CASSLLYEQYF. CDR3 in DNA: TGTGCCAGCAGTCTCCTCTACGAGCAGTACTTC.